The sequence of this T cell receptor beta chain was determined in a study of blood T cell repertoires in COVID-19 (TCRdb year 2020). Describing the broader study: Samples covering the acute and convalescent phases of COVID-19 were provided by collaborators in the United States, Italy and Spain. The prospective study material was composed of cDNA or gDNA derived from T cells, B-cell-depleted T cells, or PBMCs. Subjects who had been exposed to COVID-19, were actively infected with it, or had recovered from it provided the deeply sampled blood TCRbeta repertoires that made up the dataset. The repertoires were made available in a free public database intended to serve as a resource for research on the immune response to SARS-CoV-2. The samples were drawn from two sources: the first 160 participants of the ongoing ImmuneRACE study, and over 1,000 subjects contributed by 6 global collaborators. The sample metadata nearly always contained a de-identified subject ID, COVID-19 status, age in years and sex. Where HLA class I and class II types were available, the types were taken from metadata supplied by the sample provider, not from assay-based typing. The full study reports these points: How much clinical and demographic metadata was included differed by source and by participant, and the metadata was provided uncurated.

As regards this clone: Its antigen remains unidentified. Within one base of it there is no much larger clone, and no base qualities were kept.

Participants in the prospective study were enrolled through a virtual design, were aged roughly 18 to 100 years, and lived in approximately 25 United States geographic areas. Cohort assignment in the prospective study relied on participant-reported clinical history from a screening survey and a study questionnaire. Exposed participants were defined as having been in contact with someone with a PCR-confirmed or clinician-diagnosed COVID-19 case within 2 weeks of study entry. Mobile phlebotomists in the prospective study collected whole blood, serum and a nasopharyngeal or oropharyngeal swab from every participant. Participants in the prospective study had the option to provide additional blood draws and questionnaires over a roughly two-month period. Before DNA extraction, blood samples from the prospective study were shipped at room temperature or frozen. TCRbeta CDR3 regions were amplified from genomic DNA using the immunoSEQ Assay, a bias-controlled multiplex PCR. The original pipeline was this. The number of nucleated cells in each sample was estimated by amplification of reference gene primers within the assay. To quantify the absolute abundance of each unique TCRbeta CDR3 rearrangement, sequence reads were collapsed and filtered. Productive Simpson clonality was computed per sample as the square root of Simpson's diversity index over productive rearrangements. As stored in TCRdb, this immuneACCESS dataset retains in-frame rearrangements with V and J assigned. A fraction of the clones does not appear; measured against another copy, unresolved V genes explain less than half of the discrepancy, and the remainder lacks a known reason. V and J calls and clone size come straight from that table; D and trimming were deduced from the DNA. The sample has about 220,000 clones on record, around 90% of them singletons. The ten top clones hold approximately 16% of the sample.

CDR1 and CDR2 are drawn from the germline V gene (reference sequence): GTSNPN, SVGIG. The CDR3 spans 14 residues, from the cysteine through the phenylalanine. The read is trimmed to its CDR3 DNA, 42 bases read in frame from base 1. V loses 3 bases of germline sequence and J loses 3 bases, and the interval between the two ends is 12 bases. The chain is assembled from TRBV30 and TRBJ1-3; the D gene assignment is ambiguous. The sequence was obtained from a man younger than 45 who had been exposed to COVID-19. The source material was PBMCs or T cells enriched from blood (not recorded which). The base sequence is TGTGCCTGGAGCGCCGGAGAACTTGGAAACACCATATATTTT. It codes for CAWSAGELGNTIYF.